The rows below give T cell receptor beta chains drawn from one sample of a study of PD-1 blockade in classical Hodgkin lymphoma. Libraries were prepared by immunoSEQ multiplex PCR; TCRdb keeps only in-frame clonotypes and omits some of them. The data hold 10,000 or so clones, with over 80% observed a single time. Material: CD4+ T cells from blood, obtained before the fourth cycle of nivolumab. The receptors come from a human donor with classical Hodgkin lymphoma. The CDR3 runs from the conserved cysteine through the conserved F or W. D genes are given only for firm matches. Rows may omit the clone size; those that give it use once, few, many or a size class.

TRBD1,NA,TRBJ2-2,TRBV15,CATSGTGETGELFF,TGTGCCACCTCCGGGACAGGGGAGACCGGGGAGCTGTTTTTT
TRBD1,NA,TRBJ2-7,TRBV29-1,CSVGTGAEQYF,TGCAGCGTTGGTACAGGGGCCGAGCAGTACTTC
NA,few,TRBJ1-1,TRBV27,CASSLRGRSEAFF,TGTGCCAGCAGTTTAAGGGGTCGAAGTGAAGCTTTCTTT
NA,NA,TRBJ1-5,TRBV10-3,CAIREGGQPQHF,TGTGCCATCCGGGAGGGCGGCCAGCCCCAGCATTTT
NA,NA,TRBJ1-1,TRBV29-1,CSVEDFGPMNTEAFF,TGCAGCGTTGAAGATTTTGGGCCGATGAACACTGAAGCTTTCTTT
TRBD1,NA,TRBJ2-5,TRBV7-9,CASGAGTGVETQYF,TGTGCCAGTGGCGCGGGGACAGGGGTAGAGACCCAGTACTTC
NA,NA,TRBJ1-4,TRBV19,CASSTLAGLDEKLFF,TGTGCCAGTAGTACGTTGGCGGGTCTAGATGAAAAACTGTTTTTT
TRBD2,once,TRBJ2-1,TRBV14,CASSSLAGGPIHEQFF,TGTGCCAGCAGCTCTCTAGCGGGGGGCCCGATTCACGAGCAGTTCTTC
TRBD1,large,TRBJ1-1,TRBV28,CASSLFGQGSEAFF,TGTGCCAGCAGTTTATTTGGACAGGGTTCCGAAGCTTTCTTT
NA,NA,TRBJ2-1,TRBV7-9,CASSVASYNEQFF,TGTGCCAGCAGCGTGGCTTCCTACAATGAGCAGTTCTTC
NA,NA,TRBJ1-6,TRBV18,CASSLQGNDSPLHF,TGTGCCAGCTCACTACAGGGAAATGATTCACCCCTCCACTTT
NA,NA,TRBJ1-6,TRBV19,CASSQQGPASPLHF,TGTGCCAGTAGTCAGCAGGGGCCTGCATCACCCCTCCACTTT
NA,NA,TRBJ2-7,TRBV20-1,CSAVRTYEQYF,TGCAGTGCCGTTCGGACCTACGAGCAGTACTTC
TRBD1,NA,TRBJ2-1,TRBV9,CASTDGTATYNEQFF,TGTGCCAGCACCGATGGGACAGCTACCTACAATGAGCAGTTCTTC
TRBD2,NA,TRBJ2-3,TRBV2,CASSTNHQPGTSGGSTDTQYF,TGTGCCAGCAGTACCAATCACCAGCCCGGGACTAGCGGGGGCAGCACAGATACGCAGTATTTT
TRBD1,NA,TRBJ1-5,TRBV18,CASSPRQGAGNQPQHF,TGTGCCAGCTCACCTCGACAGGGGGCCGGCAATCAGCCCCAGCATTTT
NA,NA,TRBJ1-2,TRBV18,CASSPDALYGYTF,TGTGCCAGCTCACCGGACGCGCTCTATGGCTACACCTTC
TRBD1,NA,TRBJ2-7,TRBV4-1,CASSQAGGSDRAYEQYF,TGCGCCAGCAGCCAAGCCGGAGGATCGGACAGGGCTTACGAGCAGTACTTC
NA,NA,TRBJ2-7,TRBV11-1,CASSPDEQYF,TGTGCCAGCAGCCCTGATGAGCAGTACTTC
TRBD2,NA,TRBJ2-5,TRBV5-1,CASSPPGGGGETQYF,TGCGCCAGCAGCCCCCCGGGGGGTGGGGGAGAGACCCAGTACTTC
NA,NA,TRBJ2-2,TRBV30,CAWSVDFNTGELFF,TGTGCCTGGAGTGTAGACTTTAACACCGGGGAGCTGTTTTTT
NA,NA,TRBJ2-7,TRBV2,CASSGDGAYEQYF,TGTGCCAGCAGTGGAGACGGGGCCTACGAGCAGTACTTC
NA,NA,TRBJ2-1,TRBV2,CASSASYYNEQFF,TGTGCCAGCAGTGCATCTTATTACAATGAGCAGTTCTTC
NA,few,TRBJ1-6,TRBV4-2,CASSQVLYNNSPLHF,TGTGCCAGCAGCCAAGTTCTTTACAATAATTCACCCCTCCACTTT
NA,NA,TRBJ2-1,TRBV5-1,CASSFGQSSSYNEQFF,TGCGCCAGCAGCTTCGGACAGTCGAGCTCCTACAATGAGCAGTTCTTC
NA,NA,TRBJ2-7,TRBV11-3,CASSLGSTYEQYF,TGTGCCAGCAGCTTGGGCAGTACCTACGAGCAGTACTTC
NA,NA,TRBJ1-2,TRBV10-3,CAIRQQGVGGYTF,TGTGCCATCAGACAACAGGGCGTAGGCGGCTACACCTTC
NA,NA,TRBJ2-1,TRBV19,CASSMTGSGYNEQFF,TGTGCCAGTAGTATGACAGGCTCGGGCTACAATGAGCAGTTCTTC
TRBD2,NA,TRBJ2-5,TRBV9,CASSVDSGRGETQYF,TGTGCCAGCAGCGTAGATAGCGGGAGGGGAGAGACCCAGTACTTC
NA,NA,TRBJ2-3,TRBV4-3,CASSQGPSDTQYF,TGCGCCAGCAGCCAAGGCCCCTCGGATACGCAGTATTTT
TRBD1,NA,TRBJ2-7,TRBV7-2,CASSQGGQALYEQYF,TGTGCCAGCAGCCAAGGGGGACAGGCCCTCTACGAGCAGTACTTC